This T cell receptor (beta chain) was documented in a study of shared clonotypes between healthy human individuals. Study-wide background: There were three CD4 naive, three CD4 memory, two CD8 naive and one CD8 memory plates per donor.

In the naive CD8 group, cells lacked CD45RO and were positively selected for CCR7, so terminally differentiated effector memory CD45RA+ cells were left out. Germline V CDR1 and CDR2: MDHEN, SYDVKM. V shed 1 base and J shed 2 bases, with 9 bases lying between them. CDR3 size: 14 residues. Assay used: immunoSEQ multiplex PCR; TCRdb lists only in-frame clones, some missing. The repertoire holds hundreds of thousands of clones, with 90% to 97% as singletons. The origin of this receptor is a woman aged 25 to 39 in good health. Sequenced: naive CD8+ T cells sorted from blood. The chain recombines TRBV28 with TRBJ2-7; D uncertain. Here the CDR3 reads CASSLFSETYEQYF. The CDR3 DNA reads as TGTGCCAGCAGTTTATTCTCAGAAACCTACGAGCAGTACTTC.